One sample yielded the 8 T cell receptor beta chains listed below, sequenced in a study of T-cell reconstitution after alpha-beta-depleted transplantation in children. As it was prepared, the TCRbeta library received unique molecular identifiers. One entry per CDR3 protein results from TCRdb running MiXCR on the PCR reads. The table shows 500,000 or so distinct CDR3 sequences, with over 10% occurring only once. The specimen comprised PBMCs, mostly from graft donor cells, sampled 180 days after TCRalphabeta/CD19-depleted stem cell transplant. The receptors stem from a female patient between 2 and 15 years old who had a stem cell transplant for aplastic anemia, so the T cells may come from the graft donor.

The sample holds a few counts of this clonotype. This chain uses TRBV20-1 with TRBJ2-3; 9 nucleotides align to TRBD2. Germline CDR1 and CDR2: DFQATT and SNEGSKA (reference sequence). The CDR3 runs to 14 residues. Germline trimming cut 5 bases from V and 2 bases from J; bases unmatched to any gene: 5. CDR3 residues: CSAQTSGNTDTQYF. As DNA, the CDR3 is TGCAGTGCTCAGACTAGCGGTAACACAGATACGCAGTATTTT.

The sample holds a few counts of this clonotype. This chain uses TRBV29-1 with TRBJ2-1, with TRBD2 matching 7 bases. V gave up 4 bases and J gave up 0 bases; unmatched junction bases: 6. Germline values: CDR1 SQVTM, CDR2 ANQGSEA. The CDR3 covers 15 residues. The DNA of the CDR3 is TGCAGCGTTGCTCTAGCGGAGACCTCCTACAATGAGCAGTTCTTC. This gives the protein CSVALAETSYNEQFF.

This clonotype was seen many times. This sequence joins TRBV4-2 and TRBJ1-2; D unclear. Trimming removed 4 bases from V and 5 bases from J, with 11 bases in between. The germline CDR1 and CDR2 sequences are LGHNA and YNFKEQ. The CDR3 spans 13 residues. CDR3 nucleotide sequence: TGTGCCAGCAGCCCGGACGGAAAATATGGCTACACCTTC. Its translation: CASSPDGKYGYTF.

In regard to this clonotype: One end of the junction fails to match germline, which may point to a read error. The chain joins TRBV15 to TRBJ2-7; D remains ambiguous. The CDR3 totals 17 residues. Germline-derived CDR1 and CDR2 are LNHNV and YYDKDF (reference sequence). CDR3 region: CASSRARSPLGSYEQYF. DNA of the CDR3: TGTGCCAGCAGCAGAGCCCGGTCCCCTCTGGGTTCCTACGAGCAGTACTTC.

The chain joins TRBV27 to TRBJ1-3; D gene ambiguous. This CDR3 has 16 amino acids. Germline lookup yields CDR1 MNHEY and CDR2 SMNVEV (reference sequence). The ends were cut back, 5 bases at V and 3 bases at J, with 17 bases in the middle. The CDR3 nucleotides are TGTGCCAGCAGTCCTAGGTATAAGGACGGTGGAAACACCATATATTTT. Amino acid sequence: CASSPRYKDGGNTIYF.

The chain employs TRBV5-1 and TRBJ1-5, with D tentatively TRBD1 (5 bases). The length of the CDR3 is 18 residues. V was clipped by 0 bases and J by 1 base, with 17 bases between them. The germline CDR1 and CDR2 sequences are SGHRS and YFSETQ. The CDR3 DNA follows: TGCGCCAGCAGCTTGGTGGGCTCAGGGTTAGGCAGCAATCAGCCCCAGCATTTT. It translates to CASSLVGSGLGSNQPQHF.

This clonotype has ten or more counts. The chain couples TRBV12-3 or TRBV12-4 to TRBJ1-1; D is ambiguous. This CDR3 comprises 12 residues. Trimming stripped 2 bases from V and 1 base from J, with 2 bases between. In nucleotides, the CDR3 is TGTGCCAGCAGTTTACCGAACACTGAAGCTTTCTTT. It translates to CASSLPNTEAFF.

The chain uses TRBV20-1 and TRBJ2-1; 12 bases align to TRBD2. This CDR3 comprises 13 residues. CDR1 and CDR2 from the germline V gene are DFQATT and SNEGSKA (reference sequence). The junction had 7 bases not matched to a gene; V was cut back by 1 base and J by 15 bases. Written as DNA, the CDR3 is TGCAGTGCTAGAGTTTCTAGCGGGAGGGCCGGGTTCTTC. This translates into CSARVSSGRAGFF.